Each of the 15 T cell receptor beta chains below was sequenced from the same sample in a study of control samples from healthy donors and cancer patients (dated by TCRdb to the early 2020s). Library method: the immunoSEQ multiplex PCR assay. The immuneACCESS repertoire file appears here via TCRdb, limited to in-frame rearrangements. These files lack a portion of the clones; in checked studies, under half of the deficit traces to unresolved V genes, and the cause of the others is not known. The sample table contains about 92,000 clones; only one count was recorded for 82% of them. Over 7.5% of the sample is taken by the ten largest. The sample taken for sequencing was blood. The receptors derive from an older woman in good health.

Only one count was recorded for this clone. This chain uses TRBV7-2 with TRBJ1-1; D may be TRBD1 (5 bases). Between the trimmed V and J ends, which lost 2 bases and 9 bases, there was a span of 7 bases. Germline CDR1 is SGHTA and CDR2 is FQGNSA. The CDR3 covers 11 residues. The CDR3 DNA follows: TGTGCCAGCAGCTTAAGACAGAAAGCTTTCTTT. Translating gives CASSLRQKAFF.

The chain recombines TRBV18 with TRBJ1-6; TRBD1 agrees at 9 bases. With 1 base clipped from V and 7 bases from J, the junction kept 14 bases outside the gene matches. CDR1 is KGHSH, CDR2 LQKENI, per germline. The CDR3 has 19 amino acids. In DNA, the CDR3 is TGTGCCAGCTCACCACGAGGACGTGACAGGGGGTCTCCCAATTCACCCCTCCACTTT. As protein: CASSPRGRDRGSPNSPLHF.

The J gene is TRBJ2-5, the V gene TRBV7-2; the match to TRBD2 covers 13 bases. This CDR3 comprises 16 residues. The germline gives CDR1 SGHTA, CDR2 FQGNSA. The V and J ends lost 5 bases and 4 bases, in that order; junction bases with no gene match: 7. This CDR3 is CASSPPTSGGPETQYF. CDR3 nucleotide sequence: TGTGCCAGCAGCCCACCGACTAGCGGGGGGCCAGAGACCCAGTACTTC.

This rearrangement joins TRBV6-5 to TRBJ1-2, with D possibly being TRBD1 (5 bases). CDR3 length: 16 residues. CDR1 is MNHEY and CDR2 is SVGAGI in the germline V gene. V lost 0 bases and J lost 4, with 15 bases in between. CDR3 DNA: TGTGCCAGCAGTTACTCCCTCCAGGGCAACCTCTATGGCTACACCTTC. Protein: CASSYSLQGNLYGYTF.

CDR3 amino acids: CAISALQGKETQYF. The CDR3, as DNA: TGTGCCATCAGTGCTCTACAGGGAAAAGAGACCCAGTACTTC. This rearrangement joins TRBV10-3 to TRBJ2-5; D perhaps matches TRBD1 (6 bases). The CDR3 extends over 14 amino acids. V lost 4 bases, J lost 3 bases, and 12 bases lay in between. CDR1 ENHRY and CDR2 SYGVKD come from the germline V gene.

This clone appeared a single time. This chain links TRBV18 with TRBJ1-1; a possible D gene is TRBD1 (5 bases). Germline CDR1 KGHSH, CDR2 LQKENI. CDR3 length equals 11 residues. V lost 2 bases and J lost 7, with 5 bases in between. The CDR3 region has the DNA TGTGCCAGCTCACCAGGGGGTGAAGCTTTCTTT. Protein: CASSPGGEAFF.

Written as DNA, the CDR3 is TGTGCCAGCAGTTCTTTCGAGGGGGGGCGAAGAGATACGCAGTATTTT. It is translated as CASSSFEGGRRDTQYF. The chain carries TRBV27 and TRBJ2-3; tentative D call: TRBD2 (7 bases). This CDR3 spans 16 amino acids. CDR1 and CDR2 (germline): MNHEY, SMNVEV (reference sequence). Trimming removed 4 bases at V and 5 bases at J, with 19 bases between.

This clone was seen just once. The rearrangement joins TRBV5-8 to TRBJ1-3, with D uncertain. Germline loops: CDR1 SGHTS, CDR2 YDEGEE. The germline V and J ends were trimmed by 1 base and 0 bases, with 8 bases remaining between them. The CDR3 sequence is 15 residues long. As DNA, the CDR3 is TGTGCCAGCAGCTTGTCACGGTTCTCTGGAAACACCATATATTTT. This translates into CASSLSRFSGNTIYF.

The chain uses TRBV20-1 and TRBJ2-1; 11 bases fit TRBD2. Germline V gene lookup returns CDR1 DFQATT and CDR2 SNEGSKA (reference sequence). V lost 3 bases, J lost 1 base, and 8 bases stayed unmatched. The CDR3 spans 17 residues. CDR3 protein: CSASLAGGPRSYNEQFF. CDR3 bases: TGCAGTGCTAGTTTAGCGGGGGGGCCTCGGTCCTACAATGAGCAGTTCTTC.

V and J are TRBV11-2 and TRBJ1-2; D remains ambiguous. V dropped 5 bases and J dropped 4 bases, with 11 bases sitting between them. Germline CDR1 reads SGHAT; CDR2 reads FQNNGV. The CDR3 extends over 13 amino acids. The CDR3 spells CASSPEEGYGYTF. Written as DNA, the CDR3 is TGTGCCAGCAGCCCAGAGGAGGGCTATGGCTACACCTTC.

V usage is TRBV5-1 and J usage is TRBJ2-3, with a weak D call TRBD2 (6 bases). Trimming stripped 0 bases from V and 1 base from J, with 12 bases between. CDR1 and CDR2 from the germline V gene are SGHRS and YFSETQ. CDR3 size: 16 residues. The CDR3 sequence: CASSLDPLAGTDTQYF. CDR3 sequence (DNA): TGCGCCAGCAGCTTGGATCCCTTAGCGGGCACAGATACGCAGTATTTT.

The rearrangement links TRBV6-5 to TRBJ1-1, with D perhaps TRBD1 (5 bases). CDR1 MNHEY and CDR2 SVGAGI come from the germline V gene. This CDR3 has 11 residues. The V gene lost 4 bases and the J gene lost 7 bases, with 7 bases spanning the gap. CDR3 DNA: TGTGCCAGCAGTTTGAGGGGTGAAGCTTTCTTT. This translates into CASSLRGEAFF.

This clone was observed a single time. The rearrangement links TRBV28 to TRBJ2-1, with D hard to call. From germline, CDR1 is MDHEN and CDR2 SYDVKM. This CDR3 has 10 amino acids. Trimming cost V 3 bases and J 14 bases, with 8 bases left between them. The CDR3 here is CASSFARKFF. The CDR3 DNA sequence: TGTGCCAGCAGTTTCGCTCGCAAGTTCTTC.

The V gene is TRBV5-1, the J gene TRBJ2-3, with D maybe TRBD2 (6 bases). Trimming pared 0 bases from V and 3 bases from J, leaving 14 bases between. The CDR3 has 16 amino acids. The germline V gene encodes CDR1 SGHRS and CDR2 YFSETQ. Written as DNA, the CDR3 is TGCGCCAGCAGCTTGGAGGGCGCGCGGGGAACAGATACGCAGTATTTT. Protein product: CASSLEGARGTDTQYF.

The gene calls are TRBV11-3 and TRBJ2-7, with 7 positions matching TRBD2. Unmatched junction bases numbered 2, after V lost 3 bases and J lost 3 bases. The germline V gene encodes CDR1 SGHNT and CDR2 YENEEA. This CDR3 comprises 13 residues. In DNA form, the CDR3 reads TGTGCCAGCAGCTTGTCTAGCGGCTACGAGCAGTACTTC. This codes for CASSLSSGYEQYF.